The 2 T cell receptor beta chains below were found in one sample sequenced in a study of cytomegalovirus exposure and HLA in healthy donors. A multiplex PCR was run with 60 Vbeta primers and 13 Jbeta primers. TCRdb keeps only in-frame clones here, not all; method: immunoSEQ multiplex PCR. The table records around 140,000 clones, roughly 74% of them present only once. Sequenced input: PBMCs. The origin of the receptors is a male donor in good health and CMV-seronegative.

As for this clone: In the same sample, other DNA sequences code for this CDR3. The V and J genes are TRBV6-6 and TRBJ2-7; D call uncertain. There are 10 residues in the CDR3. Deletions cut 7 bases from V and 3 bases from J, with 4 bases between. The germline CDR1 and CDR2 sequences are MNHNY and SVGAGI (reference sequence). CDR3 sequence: CASTNYEQYF. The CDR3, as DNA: TGTGCCAGCACCAACTACGAGCAGTACTTC.

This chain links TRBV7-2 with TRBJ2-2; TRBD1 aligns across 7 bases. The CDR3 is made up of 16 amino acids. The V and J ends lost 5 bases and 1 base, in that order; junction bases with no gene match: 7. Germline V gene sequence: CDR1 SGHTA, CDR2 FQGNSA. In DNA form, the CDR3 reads TGTGCCAGCAGCACCCGACAGGGCTTGAACACCGGGGAGCTGTTTTTT. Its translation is CASSTRQGLNTGELFF.